A selection of T cell receptor beta chains follows, all from one sample in a study of blood T cell repertoires in COVID-19. TCRdb's table, derived via immunoSEQ multiplex PCR, lists solely in-frame clones and lacks some. The repertoire holds under 150,000 clones, about 85% seen once, with more than 3% in the top ten. Material for sequencing was peripheral blood. Receptors were obtained from a man between 35 and 55 years old with acute or convalescent COVID-19. Each CDR3 is given with its conserved first and last residue. Each record gives: clone size, D gene, J gene, V gene, CDR3 protein, CDR3 DNA. The D gene is left open where the match is weak. The size field is filled for only some rows; it gives once, few, many or a size class.

clone size: NA
D gene: NA
J gene: TRBJ1-2
V gene: TRBV7-9
CDR3 protein: CASSLRSGNGYTF
CDR3 DNA: TGTGCCAGCAGCTTAAGGTCCGGGAATGGCTACACCTTC

clone size: NA
D gene: NA
J gene: TRBJ1-1
V gene: TRBV11-2
CDR3 protein: CASSPRGGLNTEAFF
CDR3 DNA: TGTGCCAGCAGCCCCCGGGGGGGGCTGAACACTGAAGCTTTCTTT

clone size: NA
D gene: TRBD1
J gene: TRBJ1-1
V gene: TRBV9
CDR3 protein: CASSVGQGTNTEAFF
CDR3 DNA: TGTGCCAGCAGCGTAGGACAGGGGACGAACACTGAAGCTTTCTTT

clone size: few
D gene: NA
J gene: TRBJ1-3
V gene: TRBV4-2
CDR3 protein: CASSLNSGNTIYF
CDR3 DNA: TGTGCCAGCAGCTTAAACTCTGGAAACACCATATATTTT

clone size: NA
D gene: TRBD1
J gene: TRBJ1-2
V gene: TRBV19
CDR3 protein: CASSPGQGYGYTF
CDR3 DNA: TGTGCCAGTAGCCCGGGACAGGGGTATGGCTACACCTTC

clone size: NA
D gene: NA
J gene: TRBJ2-6
V gene: TRBV10-3
CDR3 protein: CAISESRGANVLTF
CDR3 DNA: TGTGCCATCAGTGAGTCCAGGGGGGCCAACGTCCTGACTTTC

clone size: NA
D gene: NA
J gene: TRBJ1-4
V gene: TRBV9
CDR3 protein: CASSGQARGNEKLFF
CDR3 DNA: TGTGCCAGCAGCGGACAGGCGAGGGGAAATGAAAAACTGTTTTTT

clone size: NA
D gene: TRBD1
J gene: TRBJ2-1
V gene: TRBV4-1
CDR3 protein: CASSQIGTGQFF
CDR3 DNA: TGCGCCAGCAGCCAAATTGGGACAGGGCAGTTCTTC

clone size: few
D gene: NA
J gene: TRBJ1-6
V gene: TRBV11-2
CDR3 protein: CASSLDVGEGGNSPLHF
CDR3 DNA: TGTGCCAGCAGCTTAGATGTAGGGGAAGGGGGTAATTCACCCCTCCACTTT

clone size: NA
D gene: NA
J gene: TRBJ2-2
V gene: TRBV5-6
CDR3 protein: CASSLFVGLSTGELFF
CDR3 DNA: TGTGCCAGCAGCTTGTTTGTGGGCTTATCGACCGGGGAGCTGTTTTTT

clone size: NA
D gene: TRBD1
J gene: TRBJ2-2
V gene: TRBV30
CDR3 protein: CAVPGQGVGTGELFF
CDR3 DNA: TGTGCCGTACCGGGACAGGGGGTCGGCACCGGGGAGCTGTTTTTT

clone size: NA
D gene: TRBD1
J gene: TRBJ2-7
V gene: TRBV27
CDR3 protein: CASSLAGTVTHSGPYEQYF
CDR3 DNA: TGTGCCAGCAGTTTAGCCGGGACAGTTACTCATTCAGGACCCTACGAGCAGTACTTC

clone size: NA
D gene: NA
J gene: TRBJ2-3
V gene: TRBV24-1
CDR3 protein: CATSDPPTSPDTQYF
CDR3 DNA: TGTGCCACCAGTGATCCCCCGACTAGTCCGGATACGCAGTATTTT

clone size: NA
D gene: TRBD1
J gene: TRBJ1-3
V gene: TRBV7-9
CDR3 protein: CASSRFTGASGNTIYF
CDR3 DNA: TGTGCCAGCAGCCGCTTTACAGGGGCATCTGGAAACACCATATATTTT

clone size: NA
D gene: NA
J gene: TRBJ1-6
V gene: TRBV6-5
CDR3 protein: CASSYSGSSYNSPLHF
CDR3 DNA: TGTGCCAGCAGTTACTCAGGGAGCTCCTATAATTCACCCCTCCACTTT

clone size: NA
D gene: NA
J gene: TRBJ2-1
V gene: TRBV18
CDR3 protein: CASSPSGRNEQFF
CDR3 DNA: TGTGCCAGCTCACCTAGTGGGAGGAATGAGCAGTTCTTC

clone size: few
D gene: NA
J gene: TRBJ1-2
V gene: TRBV3-1/TRBV3-2
CDR3 protein: CASSLLNRDVSYGYTF
CDR3 DNA: TGTGCCAGCAGCCTCCTAAACAGGGACGTCAGCTATGGCTACACCTTC

clone size: few
D gene: TRBD2
J gene: TRBJ2-7
V gene: TRBV30
CDR3 protein: CAWSRLAGFPYEQYF
CDR3 DNA: TGTGCCTGGAGCCGACTAGCGGGGTTCCCCTACGAGCAGTACTTC

clone size: NA
D gene: NA
J gene: TRBJ1-1
V gene: TRBV18
CDR3 protein: CASSPRLDSLNHGTEAFF
CDR3 DNA: TGTGCCAGCTCACCACGTCTGGACAGCCTTAATCATGGGACTGAAGCTTTCTTT

clone size: NA
D gene: NA
J gene: TRBJ1-1
V gene: TRBV24-1
CDR3 protein: CATSGGGDTEAFF
CDR3 DNA: TGTGCCACCAGTGGAGGAGGGGACACTGAAGCTTTCTTT

clone size: NA
D gene: TRBD1
J gene: TRBJ2-7
V gene: TRBV6-2/TRBV6-3
CDR3 protein: CASSYSNRGHEQYF
CDR3 DNA: TGTGCCAGCAGTTACTCGAACAGGGGCCACGAGCAGTACTTC

clone size: NA
D gene: TRBD2
J gene: TRBJ2-1
V gene: TRBV27
CDR3 protein: CASSSKYLVPGGRGEQFF
CDR3 DNA: TGTGCCAGCAGCTCCAAATACCTAGTACCGGGGGGGCGCGGTGAGCAGTTCTTC

clone size: NA
D gene: NA
J gene: TRBJ2-2
V gene: TRBV5-4
CDR3 protein: CASSLDRYTGELFF
CDR3 DNA: TGTGCCAGCAGCCTGGACAGATATACCGGGGAGCTGTTTTTT

clone size: once
D gene: TRBD1
J gene: TRBJ1-4
V gene: TRBV27
CDR3 protein: CASRIGGTGNGKLFF
CDR3 DNA: TGTGCCAGCAGGATAGGGGGGACAGGTAACGGAAAACTGTTTTTT

clone size: NA
D gene: TRBD1
J gene: TRBJ2-5
V gene: TRBV6-5
CDR3 protein: CASRTGAGETQYF
CDR3 DNA: TGTGCCAGCAGAACAGGGGCTGGAGAGACCCAGTACTTC

clone size: once
D gene: TRBD1
J gene: TRBJ1-5
V gene: TRBV30
CDR3 protein: CAWSVLGDRGSQPQHF
CDR3 DNA: TGTGCCTGGAGTGTACTAGGGGACAGGGGATCTCAGCCCCAGCATTTT

clone size: NA
D gene: TRBD2
J gene: TRBJ2-3
V gene: TRBV24-1
CDR3 protein: CATSDSVAGAMDTQYF
CDR3 DNA: TGTGCCACCAGTGATTCCGTAGCGGGGGCAATGGATACGCAGTATTTT

clone size: NA
D gene: TRBD2
J gene: TRBJ2-2
V gene: TRBV24-1
CDR3 protein: CATRGTVGGAGELFF
CDR3 DNA: TGTGCCACCAGGGGCACGGTCGGGGGGGCCGGGGAGCTGTTTTTT

clone size: NA
D gene: TRBD1
J gene: TRBJ2-7
V gene: TRBV7-2
CDR3 protein: CASRAGTGGHEQYF
CDR3 DNA: TGTGCCAGCAGGGCCGGGACAGGGGGCCACGAGCAGTACTTC

clone size: NA
D gene: NA
J gene: TRBJ2-1
V gene: TRBV6-5
CDR3 protein: CATEVHGGGYNEQFF
CDR3 DNA: TGTGCCACCGAAGTTCACGGGGGTGGGTACAATGAGCAGTTCTTC

clone size: NA
D gene: NA
J gene: TRBJ2-7
V gene: TRBV19
CDR3 protein: CASSTHQGYEQYF
CDR3 DNA: TGTGCCAGTAGTACCCACCAGGGGTACGAGCAGTACTTC

clone size: NA
D gene: TRBD2
J gene: TRBJ2-1
V gene: TRBV5-6
CDR3 protein: CASRTGLAGYNEQFF
CDR3 DNA: TGTGCCAGCAGAACGGGACTAGCGGGATACAATGAGCAGTTCTTC

clone size: NA
D gene: NA
J gene: TRBJ1-1
V gene: TRBV5-4
CDR3 protein: CASSRIEGEEAFF
CDR3 DNA: TGTGCCAGCAGCCGTATCGAGGGGGAGGAAGCTTTCTTT

clone size: NA
D gene: NA
J gene: TRBJ2-2
V gene: TRBV24-1
CDR3 protein: CATSGRRGDTGELFF
CDR3 DNA: TGTGCCACCAGTGGAAGGCGGGGCGACACCGGGGAGCTGTTTTTT

clone size: NA
D gene: NA
J gene: TRBJ2-2
V gene: TRBV21-1
CDR3 protein: CASSKSIRGNTGELFF
CDR3 DNA: TGTGCCAGCAGCAAAAGTATTCGGGGTAACACCGGGGAGCTGTTTTTT

clone size: NA
D gene: NA
J gene: TRBJ1-5
V gene: TRBV27
CDR3 protein: CASWEGSNQPQHF
CDR3 DNA: TGTGCCAGCTGGGAGGGAAGTAATCAGCCCCAGCATTTT

clone size: NA
D gene: TRBD1
J gene: TRBJ1-1
V gene: TRBV7-6
CDR3 protein: CASSAPRDRMNTEAFF
CDR3 DNA: TGTGCCAGCAGCGCACCCCGGGACAGGATGAACACTGAAGCTTTCTTT

clone size: NA
D gene: TRBD1
J gene: TRBJ1-1
V gene: TRBV29-1
CDR3 protein: CSVRRQGPRLNTEAFF
CDR3 DNA: TGCAGCGTAAGACGACAGGGTCCAAGACTGAACACTGAAGCTTTCTTT

clone size: NA
D gene: TRBD2
J gene: TRBJ2-7
V gene: TRBV9
CDR3 protein: CASSVGGGTEQYF
CDR3 DNA: TGTGCCAGCAGCGTAGGCGGGGGAACCGAGCAGTACTTC

clone size: NA
D gene: TRBD2
J gene: TRBJ2-3
V gene: TRBV24-1
CDR3 protein: CATSGRAGTRTDTQYF
CDR3 DNA: TGTGCCACCAGTGGTAGGGCCGGGACTAGAACAGATACGCAGTATTTT

clone size: once
D gene: TRBD1
J gene: TRBJ2-7
V gene: TRBV7-9
CDR3 protein: CASSPTPGTGKYEQYF
CDR3 DNA: TGTGCCAGCAGCCCAACCCCCGGGACAGGAAAGTACGAGCAGTACTTC

clone size: NA
D gene: TRBD1
J gene: TRBJ1-3
V gene: TRBV14
CDR3 protein: CASSQDRGQGALGGNTIYF
CDR3 DNA: TGTGCCAGCAGCCAAGATCGCGGACAGGGGGCTTTGGGTGGAAACACCATATATTTT

clone size: NA
D gene: TRBD2
J gene: TRBJ2-5
V gene: TRBV19
CDR3 protein: CASSGGLDHRIETQYF
CDR3 DNA: TGTGCCAGTAGTGGGGGACTAGATCATCGGATCGAGACCCAGTACTTC

clone size: NA
D gene: TRBD1
J gene: TRBJ1-4
V gene: TRBV3-1/TRBV3-2
CDR3 protein: CASSHSDRGLNEKLFF
CDR3 DNA: TGTGCCAGCAGCCACTCCGACAGGGGGTTAAATGAAAAACTGTTTTTT